What follows is one TCR beta chain and its context. Stated time point: blood 2 weeks post-SBRT. Regarding treatment: 15 Gy SBRT to primary tumor, nephrectomy 4 weeks later. The record originates from a study of radiation and T cells in renal cell carcinoma. The CDR3 consists of 15 residues. CDR1 and CDR2 from the germline V gene are MNHNS and SASEGT. J gave up 1 base and V 7 bases, and 8 bases lay outside the gene matches. Here immunoSEQ multiplex PCR was the method, and the copy in TCRdb shows in-frame clones only, minus some. The data contain some 150,000 clones, roughly 87% of them singletons. This receptor was taken from a woman between 45 and 65 years old with renal cell carcinoma. The rearrangement links TRBV6-1 to TRBJ1-1; 8 bases map to TRBD1. The specimen was blood, collected from a patient whose treatment included radiotherapy and nephrectomy. The CDR3 here is CASKIQGGRNTEAFF. In DNA form, the CDR3 reads TGTGCCAGCAAGATACAGGGGGGACGGAACACTGAAGCTTTCTTT.